This T cell receptor beta chain originates from a study of shared clonotypes between healthy human individuals. Study information: Donors, aged 18 to 49, were two women and a few men.

Cells designated naive CD8 were CD45RO-negative and were positively selected for CCR7, with terminally differentiated effector memory CD45RA+ cells excluded. The study drew its donors from healthy HIV-negative adults without recent acute infections or vaccinations. The protocol was immunoSEQ multiplex PCR, while the TCRdb copy is restricted to in-frame clones and leaves out a portion. The repertoire holds about 800,000 clones, with 96% as singletons. The sequenced sample consisted of naive CD8+ T cells sorted from blood. The source of this sequence is a man in his thirties or forties in good health.

For the CDR3, the DNA is TGTGCCAGCAAACACTCGCCGGGACTAGCTCCACAAGAGACCCAGTACTTC. It yields the protein CASKHSPGLAPQETQYF. The rearrangement links TRBV6-7 to TRBJ2-5, with TRBD2 matching 9 bases. TRBV6-7 is placed among ORFs of uncertain function. V lost 7 bases and J lost 2; bases outside the gene matches: 14. The CDR3 sequence is 17 residues long.